Listed below are T cell receptor beta chains from one sample, sequenced in a study of beta chain features in type 1 diabetes. Profiled with immunoSEQ multiplex PCR; TCRdb holds only in-frame clones, not every one. This table has 25,000 to 30,000 clones, approximately 51% appearing once. What was sequenced was Tregs from blood. The receptors shown here come from a woman younger than 30 with type 1 diabetes. CDR3s leave out the opening cysteine and the closing phenylalanine or tryptophan. Each record gives: CDR3 protein, V gene, J gene, CDR3 length.

CDR3 protein: ASSFAGADNQPQH; V gene: TRBV7-9; J gene: TRBJ1-5; CDR3 length: 13
CDR3 protein: ASSLGRATDNEQF; V gene: TRBV4-2; J gene: TRBJ2-1; CDR3 length: 13
CDR3 protein: ASSDRGAATSGANVLT; V gene: TRBV2; J gene: TRBJ2-6; CDR3 length: 16
CDR3 protein: ASSLGAGAGTDTQY; V gene: TRBV7-9; J gene: TRBJ2-3; CDR3 length: 14
CDR3 protein: ASSQDVVEMDEQF; V gene: TRBV5-4; J gene: TRBJ2-1; CDR3 length: 13
CDR3 protein: ASSRDFSGANVLT; V gene: TRBV27; J gene: TRBJ2-6; CDR3 length: 13
CDR3 protein: TSRLAGGLNEQF; V gene: TRBV29-1; J gene: TRBJ2-1; CDR3 length: 12
CDR3 protein: ASSSGSVYGYT; V gene: TRBV28; J gene: TRBJ1-2; CDR3 length: 11
CDR3 protein: ASRQRQSQETQY; V gene: TRBV5-1; J gene: TRBJ2-5; CDR3 length: 12
CDR3 protein: ASSPSGPGGNTIY; V gene: TRBV18; J gene: TRBJ1-3; CDR3 length: 13
CDR3 protein: ASSPDRGTDTQY; V gene: TRBV7-2; J gene: TRBJ2-3; CDR3 length: 12
CDR3 protein: ASSLAPTQGGEQF; V gene: TRBV5-1; J gene: TRBJ2-1; CDR3 length: 13
CDR3 protein: ASSEDRGGIEKLF; V gene: TRBV25-1; J gene: TRBJ1-4; CDR3 length: 13
CDR3 protein: SVVRGSLDEQF; V gene: TRBV29-1; J gene: TRBJ2-1; CDR3 length: 11
CDR3 protein: SVTDSLNQPQH; V gene: TRBV29-1; J gene: TRBJ1-5; CDR3 length: 11
CDR3 protein: ASSLAPGLAGEGHIQY; V gene: TRBV5-6; J gene: TRBJ2-4; CDR3 length: 16
CDR3 protein: ASSPLGLTTGELF; V gene: TRBV18; J gene: TRBJ2-2; CDR3 length: 13
CDR3 protein: AIKPQGVGTEAF; V gene: TRBV10-3; J gene: TRBJ1-1; CDR3 length: 12
CDR3 protein: ASSVDQSREQF; V gene: TRBV9; J gene: TRBJ2-1; CDR3 length: 11
CDR3 protein: SVARDLANEQF; V gene: TRBV29-1; J gene: TRBJ2-1; CDR3 length: 11
CDR3 protein: ASSPDRISYNEQF; V gene: TRBV4-1; J gene: TRBJ2-1; CDR3 length: 13
CDR3 protein: ASSPPGGVYGYT; V gene: TRBV25-1; J gene: TRBJ1-2; CDR3 length: 12
CDR3 protein: ASMLVAGVIEQY; V gene: TRBV28; J gene: TRBJ2-7; CDR3 length: 12
CDR3 protein: ASSLGQIRY; V gene: TRBV5-1; J gene: TRBJ2-3; CDR3 length: 9
CDR3 protein: AWSPMRGGTEAF; V gene: TRBV30; J gene: TRBJ1-1; CDR3 length: 12
CDR3 protein: ASSLVAGGVVEQF; V gene: TRBV7-2; J gene: TRBJ2-1; CDR3 length: 13
CDR3 protein: ASSQPGQGVHTQY; V gene: TRBV4-1; J gene: TRBJ2-3; CDR3 length: 13
CDR3 protein: ASSLVPGQGTDTQY; V gene: TRBV7-9; J gene: TRBJ2-3; CDR3 length: 14
CDR3 protein: ASSFIMNTEAF; V gene: TRBV7-2; J gene: TRBJ1-1; CDR3 length: 11
CDR3 protein: SVKRMTGESSGNTIY; V gene: TRBV29-1; J gene: TRBJ1-3; CDR3 length: 15
CDR3 protein: ASSDPSGSAISYNEQF; V gene: TRBV2; J gene: TRBJ2-1; CDR3 length: 16